These 9 T cell receptor beta chains were sequenced from one sample in a study of shared clonotypes between healthy human individuals. Repertoires were generated with immunoSEQ multiplex PCR, while TCRdb's copy carries only in-frame clones and drops some. In the table there are 550,000 to 850,000 clones, 72% of which are singletons. The sequenced sample was memory CD4+ T cells sorted from blood. Subset in this sample: CD45RA-negative fraction. These TCRs come from a woman in her 30s in good health.

This chain connects TRBV5-1 to TRBJ2-7; 10 positions agree with TRBD2. V was clipped by 4 bases and J by 2 bases; unmatched bases: 6. CDR1 SGHRS and CDR2 YFSETQ come from the germline V gene. The CDR3 is made up of 15 amino acids. The CDR3 loop reads CASSGSSGRPYEQYF. CDR3 DNA: TGCGCCAGCAGCGGCTCTAGCGGGAGACCCTACGAGCAGTACTTC.

The chain joins TRBV7-9 to TRBJ2-7, with 7 positions matching TRBD1. The CDR3 has 16 amino acids. Germline CDR1 and CDR2: SEHNR and FQNEAQ (reference sequence). V was pared by 5 bases and J by 5 bases, with 15 bases of the junction left unmatched. As DNA, the CDR3 is TGTGCCAGCAGCGCCGGGACAGTGCTGCTGGGGGACGAGCAGTACTTC. This sequence encodes CASSAGTVLLGDEQYF.

The V and J genes are TRBV4-1 and TRBJ1-2; D is ambiguous. The V gene lost 0 bases and the J gene lost 0 bases, with 11 bases spanning the gap. The CDR3 runs 16 residues. Germline V gene data show CDR1 as MGHRA and CDR2 as YSYEKL. CDR3 loop: CASSQDLSGANYGYTF. CDR3 in DNA: TGCGCCAGCAGCCAAGATCTGTCAGGAGCTAACTATGGCTACACCTTC.

V is TRBV10-3 and J is TRBJ1-4; 12 nucleotides agree with TRBD1. Looked up from germline, CDR1 is ENHRY and CDR2 is SYGVKD. The CDR3 covers 17 residues. With V trimmed by 8 bases and J by 7 bases, 14 bases remained unmatched. CDR3: CAIAAGTGGASSEKLFF. Written as DNA, the CDR3 is TGTGCCATCGCTGCTGGGACAGGGGGCGCGTCGAGTGAAAAACTGTTTTTT.

This clone has just one count. This chain links TRBV27 with TRBJ1-5; maybe TRBD1 (5 bases). The V end was cut by 3 bases, the J end by 3 bases, with 9 bases between. The length of the CDR3 is 14 residues. Germline V CDR1 and CDR2: MNHEY, SMNVEV (reference sequence). The DNA for the CDR3 is TGTGCCAGCAGTTTCAGGGATATCAATCAGCCCCAGCATTTT. Its translation is CASSFRDINQPQHF.

The genes are TRBV10-3 and TRBJ2-3, with D possibly matching TRBD2 (5 bases). With 2 bases removed from V and 3 bases from J, the gap between germline ends came to 9 bases. The CDR3 consists of 14 residues. The germline gives CDR1 ENHRY, CDR2 SYGVKD. The CDR3 spells CAISEASRTDTQYF. The CDR3 region has the DNA TGTGCCATCAGTGAGGCTAGCAGGACAGATACGCAGTATTTT.

The chain combines TRBV28 with TRBJ2-5, with 13 bases fitting TRBD2. The end of the DNA fits TRBJ2-7 better, so the J call may be wrong. This CDR3 contains 15 residues. The germline gives CDR1 MDHEN, CDR2 SYDVKM. CDR3: CASSSRTSGSDEQYF. CDR3 bases: TGTGCCAGCAGTTCACGGACTAGCGGGAGCGACGAGCAGTACTTC.

This clone was observed once. The rearrangement uses TRBV2 and TRBJ2-7; D may be TRBD2 (6 bases). CDR3 length: 16 amino acids. Germline CDR1 reads SNHLY; CDR2 reads FYNNEI. V was pared by 8 bases and J by 0 bases, with 20 bases between. CDR3: CASQLGGTQSSYEQYF. CDR3 bases: TGTGCCAGCCAGCTGGGGGGAACCCAGAGCTCCTACGAGCAGTACTTC. The full variable domain, rest sourced from reference TRBV2 and TRBJ2-7, is EPEVTQTPSHQVTQMGQEVILRCVPISNHLYFYWYRQILGQKVEFLVSFYNNEISEKSEIFDDQFSVERPDGSNFTLKIRSTKLEDSAMYFCASQLGGTQSSYEQYFGPGTRLTVT.

Of note for this clone: The sample has other DNA sequences that encode this CDR3 too. The chain uses TRBV5-1 and TRBJ2-3; 7 bases fit TRBD1. The V gene end was trimmed by 0 bases and the J gene end by 4 bases; junction bases not matched to a gene: 2. The CDR3 consists of 14 residues. Per germline, CDR1 SGHRS and CDR2 YFSETQ. For the CDR3, the DNA is TGCGCCAGCAGCTTGGGACAGGGATCAGATACGCAGTATTTT. This sequence encodes CASSLGQGSDTQYF.